This T cell receptor (beta chain) was identified in a study of shared clonotypes between healthy human individuals. Study-wide background: The composition of the donors was a couple of women and three men aged 18 to 49. Per donor, three plates held CD4 naive cells, three held CD4 memory, two held CD8 naive and one held CD8 memory.

Trimming took 4 bases from V and 3 from J, leaving 9 bases between them. CDR1 is SQVTM and CDR2 is ANQGSEA in the germline V gene. The CDR3 loop spans 12 amino acids. Deep-level settings were used for running the assay. Profiled with immunoSEQ multiplex PCR; TCRdb holds only in-frame clones, not every one. This sample yields 700,000 to 950,000 clones, of which just over 95% are seen a single time; under 0.3% belongs to the top ten. Worth noting for this clone: Its specificity is not known.

The study, taken as a whole, reports: Clonotypes shared by all four donors outscored non-shared clonotypes in generation probability.

Naive-designated CD8 cells lacked CD45RO, were positively enriched for CCR7, and omitted terminally differentiated effector memory CD45RA+ cells. This sequence joins TRBV29-1 and TRBJ1-1, with D possibly being TRBD1 (5 bases). The sample was naive CD8+ T cells sorted from blood. This sequence was found in a man under 40 in good health. CDR3 nucleotides: TGCAGCGTTGTCCAGGGATACACTGAAGCTTTCTTT. Protein product: CSVVQGYTEAFF.